The source of this T cell receptor beta chain is a study of Tregs in tolerant kidney transplant recipients. Related graft donors supplied nonmyeloablative bone marrow transplants, and mixed chimerism was transient. The V and J ends lost 5 bases and 2 bases respectively, with 18 bases between them. The CDR3 is 16 amino acids. CDR1 and CDR2 from the germline V gene are SGHTA and FQGNSA. TCRdb's copy holds only in-frame clones and misses some; the assay was immunoSEQ multiplex PCR. The profile shows about 90,000 clones, under 95% of them singletons. Sequencing was performed on CD4+ T cells from blood (PBMCs), taken 12 months after the transplant. V gene TRBV7-2 combines with J gene TRBJ1-2, with TRBD1 as a possible D gene (6 bases). The receptor's source is a human patient who received a combined kidney and bone marrow transplant. Some T cells may be transferred from the graft donor. This CDR3 reads CASSLGATYFNYGYTF. The DNA for the CDR3 is TGTGCCAGCAGCCTGGGGGCCACTTATTTCAACTATGGCTACACCTTC.